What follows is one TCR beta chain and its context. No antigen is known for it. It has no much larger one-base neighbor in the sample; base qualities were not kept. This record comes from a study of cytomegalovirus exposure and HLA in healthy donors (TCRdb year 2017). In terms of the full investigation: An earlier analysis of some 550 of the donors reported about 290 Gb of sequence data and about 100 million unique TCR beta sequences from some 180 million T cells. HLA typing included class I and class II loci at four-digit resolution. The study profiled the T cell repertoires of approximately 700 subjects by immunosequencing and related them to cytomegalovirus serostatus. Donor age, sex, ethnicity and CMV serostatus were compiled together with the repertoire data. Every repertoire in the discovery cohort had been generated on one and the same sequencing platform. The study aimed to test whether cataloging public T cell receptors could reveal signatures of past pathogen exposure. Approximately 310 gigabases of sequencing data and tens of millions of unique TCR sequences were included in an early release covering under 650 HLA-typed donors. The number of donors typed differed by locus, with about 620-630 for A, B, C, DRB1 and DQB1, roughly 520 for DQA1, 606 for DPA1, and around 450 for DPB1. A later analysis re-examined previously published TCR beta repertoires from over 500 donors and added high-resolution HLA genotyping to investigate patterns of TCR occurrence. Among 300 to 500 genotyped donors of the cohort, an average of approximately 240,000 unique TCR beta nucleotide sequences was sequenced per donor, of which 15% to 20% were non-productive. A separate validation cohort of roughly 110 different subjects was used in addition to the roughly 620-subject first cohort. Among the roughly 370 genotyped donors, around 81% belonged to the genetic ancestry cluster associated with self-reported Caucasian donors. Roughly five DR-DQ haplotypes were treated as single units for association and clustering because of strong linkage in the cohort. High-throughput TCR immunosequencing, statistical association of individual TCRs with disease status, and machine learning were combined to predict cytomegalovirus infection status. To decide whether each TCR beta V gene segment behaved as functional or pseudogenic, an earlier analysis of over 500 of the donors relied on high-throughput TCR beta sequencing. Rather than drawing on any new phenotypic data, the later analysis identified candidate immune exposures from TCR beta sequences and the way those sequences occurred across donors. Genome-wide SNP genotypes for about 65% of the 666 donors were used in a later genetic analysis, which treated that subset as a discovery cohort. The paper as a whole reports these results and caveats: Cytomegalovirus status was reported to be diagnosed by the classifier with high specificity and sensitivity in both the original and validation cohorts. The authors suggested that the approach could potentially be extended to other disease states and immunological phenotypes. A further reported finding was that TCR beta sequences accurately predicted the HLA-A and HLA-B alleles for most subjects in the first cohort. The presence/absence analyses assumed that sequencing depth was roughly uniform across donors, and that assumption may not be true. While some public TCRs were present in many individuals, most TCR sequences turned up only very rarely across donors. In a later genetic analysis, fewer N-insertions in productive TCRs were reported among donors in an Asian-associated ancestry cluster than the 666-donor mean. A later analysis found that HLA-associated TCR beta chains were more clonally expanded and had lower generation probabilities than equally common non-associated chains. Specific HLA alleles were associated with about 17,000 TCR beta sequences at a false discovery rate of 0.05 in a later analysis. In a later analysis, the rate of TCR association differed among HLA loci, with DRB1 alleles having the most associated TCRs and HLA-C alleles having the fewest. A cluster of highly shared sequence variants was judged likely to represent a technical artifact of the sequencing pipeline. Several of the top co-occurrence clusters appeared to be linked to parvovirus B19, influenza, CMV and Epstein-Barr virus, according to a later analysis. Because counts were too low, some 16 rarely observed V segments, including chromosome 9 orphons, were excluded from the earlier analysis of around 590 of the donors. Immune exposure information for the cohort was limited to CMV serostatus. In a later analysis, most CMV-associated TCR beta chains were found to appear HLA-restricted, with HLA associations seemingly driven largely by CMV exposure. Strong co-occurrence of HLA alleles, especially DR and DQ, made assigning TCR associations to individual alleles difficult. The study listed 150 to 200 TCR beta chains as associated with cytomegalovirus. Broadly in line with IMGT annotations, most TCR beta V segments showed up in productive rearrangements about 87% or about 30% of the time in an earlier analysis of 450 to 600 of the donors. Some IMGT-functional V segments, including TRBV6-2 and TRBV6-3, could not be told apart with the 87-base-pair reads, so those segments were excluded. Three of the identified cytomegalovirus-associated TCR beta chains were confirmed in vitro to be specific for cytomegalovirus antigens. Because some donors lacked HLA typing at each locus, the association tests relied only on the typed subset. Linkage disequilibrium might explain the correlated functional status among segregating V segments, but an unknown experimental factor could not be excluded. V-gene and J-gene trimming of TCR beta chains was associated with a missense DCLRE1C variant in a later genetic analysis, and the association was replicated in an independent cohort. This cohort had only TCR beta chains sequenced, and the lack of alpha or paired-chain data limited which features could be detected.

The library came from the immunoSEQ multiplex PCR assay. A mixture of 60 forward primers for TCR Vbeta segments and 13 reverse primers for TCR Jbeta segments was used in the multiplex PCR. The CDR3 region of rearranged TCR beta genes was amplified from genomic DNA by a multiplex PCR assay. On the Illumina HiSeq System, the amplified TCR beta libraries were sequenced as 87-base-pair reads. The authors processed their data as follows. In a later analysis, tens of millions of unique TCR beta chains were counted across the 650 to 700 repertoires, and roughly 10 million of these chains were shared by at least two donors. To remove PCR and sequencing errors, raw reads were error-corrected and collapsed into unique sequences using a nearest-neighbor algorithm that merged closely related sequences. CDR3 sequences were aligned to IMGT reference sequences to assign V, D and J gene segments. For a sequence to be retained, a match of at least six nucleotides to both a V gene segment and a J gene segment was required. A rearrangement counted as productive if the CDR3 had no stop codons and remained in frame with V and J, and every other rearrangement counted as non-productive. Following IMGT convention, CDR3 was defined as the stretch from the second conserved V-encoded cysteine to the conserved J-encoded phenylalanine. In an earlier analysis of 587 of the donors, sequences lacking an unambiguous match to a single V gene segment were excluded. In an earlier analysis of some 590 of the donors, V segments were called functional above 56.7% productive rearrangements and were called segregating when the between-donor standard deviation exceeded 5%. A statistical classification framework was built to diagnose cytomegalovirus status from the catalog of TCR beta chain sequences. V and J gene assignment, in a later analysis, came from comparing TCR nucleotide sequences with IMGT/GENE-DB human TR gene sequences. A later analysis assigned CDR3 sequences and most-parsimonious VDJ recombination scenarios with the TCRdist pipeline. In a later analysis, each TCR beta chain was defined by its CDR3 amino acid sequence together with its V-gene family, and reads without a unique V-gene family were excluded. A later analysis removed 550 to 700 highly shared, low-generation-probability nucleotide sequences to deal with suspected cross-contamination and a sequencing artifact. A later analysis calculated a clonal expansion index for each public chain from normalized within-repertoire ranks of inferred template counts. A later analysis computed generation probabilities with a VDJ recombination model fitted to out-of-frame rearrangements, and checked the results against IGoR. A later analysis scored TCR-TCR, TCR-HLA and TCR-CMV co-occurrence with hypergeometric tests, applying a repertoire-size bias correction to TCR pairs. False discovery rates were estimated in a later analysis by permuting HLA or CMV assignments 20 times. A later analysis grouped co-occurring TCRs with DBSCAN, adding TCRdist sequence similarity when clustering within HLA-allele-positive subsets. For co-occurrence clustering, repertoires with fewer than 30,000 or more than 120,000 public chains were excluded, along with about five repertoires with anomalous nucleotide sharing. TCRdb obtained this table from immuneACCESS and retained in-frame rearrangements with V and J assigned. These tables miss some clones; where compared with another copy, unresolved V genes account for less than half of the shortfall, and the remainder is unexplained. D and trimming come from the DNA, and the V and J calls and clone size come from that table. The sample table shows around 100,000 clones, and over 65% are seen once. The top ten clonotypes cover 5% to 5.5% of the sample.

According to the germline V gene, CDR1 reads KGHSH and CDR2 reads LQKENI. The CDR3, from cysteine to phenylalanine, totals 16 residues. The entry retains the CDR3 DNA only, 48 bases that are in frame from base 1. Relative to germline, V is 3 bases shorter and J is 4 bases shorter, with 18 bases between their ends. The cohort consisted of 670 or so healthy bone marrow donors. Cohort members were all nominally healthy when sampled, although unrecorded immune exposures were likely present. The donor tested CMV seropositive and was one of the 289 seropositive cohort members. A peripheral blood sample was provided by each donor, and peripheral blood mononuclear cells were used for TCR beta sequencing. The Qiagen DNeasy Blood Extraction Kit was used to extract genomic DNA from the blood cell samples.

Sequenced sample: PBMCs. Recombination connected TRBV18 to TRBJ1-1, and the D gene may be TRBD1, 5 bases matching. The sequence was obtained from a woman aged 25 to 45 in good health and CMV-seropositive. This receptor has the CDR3 CASSPNVQGSGTEAFF. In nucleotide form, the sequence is TGTGCCAGCTCACCGAACGTCCAGGGTAGCGGCACTGAAGCTTTCTTT.